This note documents a single T cell receptor (beta chain) sequence. The PCR employed 60 Vbeta primers together with 13 Jbeta primers. Using immunoSEQ multiplex PCR, the repertoire was profiled, and TCRdb retains in-frame clones only, with some absent. The sample's table shows roughly 77,000 clones. The data originate from a study of cytomegalovirus exposure and HLA in healthy donors. Study-wide background: Drawn from HLA-typed donors, about 82 million unique TCRs were held in an early data release.

Each donor was nominally healthy when sampled (though unrecorded immune exposures were likely). This CDR3 region has 15 residues. In germline, CDR1 is MNHEY, CDR2 SMNVEV (reference sequence). V shed 2 bases and J 3 bases; nucleotides not matched to a gene: 4. The V and J genes are TRBV27 and TRBJ2-7; 10 bases map to TRBD1. The source of this sequence is a female donor in good health and CMV-seropositive. Sequencing was performed on PBMCs. The CDR3 sequence: CASSLVGQGIYEQYF. The CDR3 nucleotides are TGTGCCAGCAGTTTAGTGGGACAGGGGATCTACGAGCAGTACTTC.